This T cell receptor (beta chain) was sequenced for a study of T cells in Graves' hyperthyroidism and ophthalmopathy. The CDR3 sequence is 12 residues long. Trimming left V 4 bases short and J 4 bases short, with 7 bases between. TCR beta CDR3 regions were amplified from RNA. The HTBI primer set served for first-round RT-PCR of the TCR CDR3. TCRdb used MiXCR to reprocess the multiplex PCR reads, holding one entry per CDR3 protein. Altogether approximately 480,000 distinct CDR3 sequences are present, under 25% being singletons, with the ten largest covering around 27%. Stable Graves' hyperthyroidism denoted no ophthalmopathy progression over 18 months.

This chain joins TRBV12-3 or TRBV12-4 and TRBJ1-2, with unresolved D. The source is a man younger than 35 with Graves' hyperthyroidism. Material: blood. CDR3 DNA sequence: TGTGCCAGCAGTTCGATAGGCTATGGCTACACCTTC. It translates to CASSSIGYGYTF.